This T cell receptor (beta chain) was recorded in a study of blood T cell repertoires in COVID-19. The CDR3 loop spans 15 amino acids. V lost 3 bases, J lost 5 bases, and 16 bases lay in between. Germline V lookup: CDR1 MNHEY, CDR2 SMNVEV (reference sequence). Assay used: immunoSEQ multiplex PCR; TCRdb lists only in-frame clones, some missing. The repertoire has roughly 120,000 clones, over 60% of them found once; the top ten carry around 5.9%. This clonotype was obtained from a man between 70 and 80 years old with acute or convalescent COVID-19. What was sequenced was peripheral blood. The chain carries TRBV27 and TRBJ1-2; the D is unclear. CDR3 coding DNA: TGTGCCAGCAGTTTCCACATACGGATGAGGTATGGCTACACCTTC. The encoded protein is CASSFHIRMRYGYTF.